A selection of T cell receptor beta chains follows, all from one sample in a study of T-cell memory formation after mild COVID-19. TCRdb recomputed calls from the 5' RACE reads with MiXCR, one row per CDR3 protein. The sample consists of about 140,000 distinct CDR3 sequences, roughly 24% of them appearing once. The sample was PBMCs or a T cell subset sorted from them (not recorded which). These receptors were collected from an adult woman who had mild COVID-19 (a few samples of this study predate the infection). Cell type and time point are not known. CDR3s include the opening cysteine and the closing phenylalanine or tryptophan. The D gene is left open where the match is weak. The listing skips clone size in some rows; elsewhere it reads once, few, many or a size class.

v_gene: TRBV10-3
d_gene: NA
abundance: few
j_gene: TRBJ2-1
CDR3aa: CAISGRRGDYNEQFF
CDR3nt: TGTGCCATCAGCGGGAGACGTGGGGACTACAATGAGCAGTTCTTC

v_gene: TRBV4-1
d_gene: NA
abundance: NA
j_gene: TRBJ2-7
CDR3aa: CASSLPTGTRDEQYF
CDR3nt: TGCGCCAGCAGCCTCCCCACGGGGACTCGGGACGAGCAGTACTTC

v_gene: TRBV6-5
d_gene: NA
abundance: few
j_gene: TRBJ2-3
CDR3aa: CASSFDSGADTQYF
CDR3nt: TGTGCCAGCAGTTTTGACAGTGGGGCAGATACGCAGTATTTT

v_gene: TRBV3-1
d_gene: TRBD2
abundance: NA
j_gene: TRBJ2-1
CDR3aa: CASSQVALAGGPVNEQFF
CDR3nt: TGTGCCAGCAGCCAAGTAGCGCTAGCGGGGGGGCCCGTCAATGAGCAGTTCTTC

v_gene: TRBV12-3/TRBV12-4
d_gene: NA
abundance: few
j_gene: TRBJ2-3
CDR3aa: CASSTGQSSTDTQYF
CDR3nt: TGTGCCAGCAGTACCGGACAGTCTAGCACAGATACGCAGTATTTT

v_gene: TRBV11-1
d_gene: NA
abundance: NA
j_gene: TRBJ2-7
CDR3aa: CASSLAGGDGDYEQYF
CDR3nt: TGTGCCAGCAGCTTAGCAGGCGGGGATGGGGACTACGAGCAGTACTTC

v_gene: TRBV7-9
d_gene: NA
abundance: few
j_gene: TRBJ2-7
CDR3aa: CASRRTEDYEQYF
CDR3nt: TGTGCCAGCAGGCGGACTGAGGACTACGAGCAGTACTTC

v_gene: TRBV6-1
d_gene: NA
abundance: few
j_gene: TRBJ2-3
CDR3aa: CASSEVEGGGGGTDTQYF
CDR3nt: TGTGCCAGCAGTGAAGTAGAGGGGGGAGGAGGGGGCACAGATACGCAGTATTTT

v_gene: TRBV4-1
d_gene: TRBD2
abundance: few
j_gene: TRBJ2-2
CDR3aa: CASSQLAGEGSGELFF
CDR3nt: TGCGCCAGCAGTCAACTAGCGGGAGAGGGGTCCGGGGAGCTGTTTTTT

v_gene: TRBV7-9
d_gene: TRBD2
abundance: few
j_gene: TRBJ2-7
CDR3aa: CASSPAGVPSYEQYF
CDR3nt: TGTGCCAGCAGCCCCGCGGGGGTCCCCTCTTACGAGCAGTACTTC

v_gene: TRBV7-9
d_gene: TRBD2
abundance: few
j_gene: TRBJ2-7
CDR3aa: CASSLDAGRGEQYF
CDR3nt: TGTGCCAGCAGCTTAGACGCCGGGAGGGGCGAGCAGTACTTC

v_gene: TRBV19
d_gene: NA
abundance: few
j_gene: TRBJ2-1
CDR3aa: CASSTDPSSYNEQFF
CDR3nt: TGTGCCAGTAGTACCGACCCTAGCTCCTACAATGAGCAGTTCTTC

v_gene: TRBV10-3
d_gene: NA
abundance: NA
j_gene: TRBJ1-5
CDR3aa: CAIKDPGGNQPQHF
CDR3nt: TGTGCCATCAAAGACCCAGGCGGAAATCAGCCCCAGCATTTT

v_gene: TRBV5-6
d_gene: TRBD1
abundance: NA
j_gene: TRBJ2-5
CDR3aa: CASSPTGVETQYF
CDR3nt: TGTGCCAGCAGCCCGACAGGGGTCGAGACCCAGTACTTC

v_gene: TRBV9
d_gene: NA
abundance: NA
j_gene: TRBJ1-4
CDR3aa: CASSVGGGFEKLFF
CDR3nt: TGTGCCAGCAGCGTAGGTGGGGGCTTTGAAAAACTGTTTTTT

v_gene: TRBV30
d_gene: NA
abundance: few
j_gene: TRBJ2-7
CDR3aa: CAWSVGRGPIREQYF
CDR3nt: TGTGCCTGGAGTGTAGGCAGGGGCCCAATACGCGAGCAGTACTTC

v_gene: TRBV6-1
d_gene: NA
abundance: NA
j_gene: TRBJ1-1
CDR3aa: CASSSRPGNTEAFF
CDR3nt: TGTGCCAGCAGTAGTCGGCCGGGGAACACTGAAGCTTTCTTT

v_gene: TRBV7-3
d_gene: TRBD1
abundance: few
j_gene: TRBJ1-1
CDR3aa: CASSLGLGGTGAPGTEAFF
CDR3nt: TGTGCCAGCAGCTTAGGGCTCGGAGGGACAGGGGCTCCGGGGACTGAAGCTTTCTTT

v_gene: TRBV5-1
d_gene: TRBD1
abundance: NA
j_gene: TRBJ2-7
CDR3aa: CASSSPDRGHVEQYF
CDR3nt: TGCGCCAGCAGCTCGCCGGACAGGGGGCACGTCGAGCAGTACTTC

v_gene: TRBV29-1
d_gene: TRBD2
abundance: NA
j_gene: TRBJ2-1
CDR3aa: CSVIGTSGRYNEQFF
CDR3nt: TGCAGCGTTATCGGGACTAGCGGGAGGTACAATGAGCAGTTCTTC

v_gene: TRBV3-1
d_gene: NA
abundance: NA
j_gene: TRBJ2-5
CDR3aa: CASSPSGTGAKETQYF
CDR3nt: TGTGCCAGCAGCCCCTCCGGGACGGGGGCTAAAGAGACCCAGTACTTC

v_gene: TRBV5-1
d_gene: NA
abundance: NA
j_gene: TRBJ1-1
CDR3aa: CASSQGSITEAFF
CDR3nt: TGCGCCAGCAGCCAAGGGAGTATCACTGAAGCTTTCTTT

v_gene: TRBV4-2
d_gene: TRBD2
abundance: NA
j_gene: TRBJ2-5
CDR3aa: CASSQDMSAGMGETQYF
CDR3nt: TGTGCCAGCAGCCAAGATATGTCAGCGGGGATGGGAGAGACCCAGTACTTC

v_gene: TRBV7-6
d_gene: TRBD2
abundance: NA
j_gene: TRBJ2-2
CDR3aa: CATTSGRATGELFF
CDR3nt: TGTGCCACCACTAGCGGGAGGGCGACCGGGGAGCTGTTTTTT

v_gene: TRBV20-1
d_gene: NA
abundance: NA
j_gene: TRBJ1-5
CDR3aa: CSVSSPPGQGNQPQHF
CDR3nt: TGCAGTGTTTCGTCCCCCCCGGGGCAGGGCAATCAGCCCCAGCATTTT

v_gene: TRBV4-3
d_gene: NA
abundance: NA
j_gene: TRBJ2-1
CDR3aa: CASSQERLVASYNEQFF
CDR3nt: TGCGCCAGCAGCCAAGAACGTCTAGTTGCTTCCTACAATGAGCAGTTCTTC

v_gene: TRBV10-3
d_gene: NA
abundance: NA
j_gene: TRBJ2-3
CDR3aa: CAISESGTDTQYF
CDR3nt: TGTGCCATCAGTGAGTCGGGCACAGATACGCAGTATTTT